A selection of T cell receptor beta chains follows, all from one sample in a study of cytomegalovirus exposure and HLA in healthy donors. Clones were read by immunoSEQ multiplex PCR, and TCRdb kept only the in-frame ones, dropping some. The sample shows around 130,000 clones, roughly three quarters of them seen only once. The sample comprised PBMCs. The receptors shown here come from a woman in her sixties or seventies in good health and CMV-seronegative. CDR3s include the opening cysteine and the closing phenylalanine or tryptophan. The order of the fields is D gene, clone size, V gene, J gene, CDR3 DNA, CDR3 protein. D genes are given only for firm matches. The listing skips clone size in some rows; elsewhere it reads once, few, many or a size class.

d_call: -
clone_size: once
v_call: TRBV6-1
j_call: TRBJ2-3
cdr3_nt: TGTGCCAGCAGTCCCTGGGGGGAGGCGGGGATGACCCTTTTT
cdr3_aa: CASSPWGEAGMTLF

d_call: TRBD2
clone_size: -
v_call: TRBV5-4
j_call: TRBJ2-1
cdr3_nt: TGTGCCAGCAGCGCCGGGACTAGCGGGGCCAAGTCCTACAATGAGCAGTTCTTC
cdr3_aa: CASSAGTSGAKSYNEQFF

d_call: -
clone_size: few
v_call: TRBV19
j_call: TRBJ1-1
cdr3_nt: TGTGCCAGTAGGTCGTCGGTTATGAACACTGAAGCTTTCTTT
cdr3_aa: CASRSSVMNTEAFF

d_call: TRBD1
clone_size: -
v_call: TRBV11-2
j_call: TRBJ1-6
cdr3_nt: TGTGCCAGCAGCTTAGCACAGGGGGCTTTTTCACCCCTCCACTTT
cdr3_aa: CASSLAQGAFSPLHF

d_call: -
clone_size: -
v_call: TRBV27
j_call: TRBJ1-1
cdr3_nt: TGTGCCAGCCACACCTCGACGGGTAACACTGAAGCTTTCTTT
cdr3_aa: CASHTSTGNTEAFF

d_call: -
clone_size: -
v_call: TRBV6-5
j_call: TRBJ1-6
cdr3_nt: TGTGCCAGCAGTATTACGGGGAATTCACCCCTCCACTTT
cdr3_aa: CASSITGNSPLHF

d_call: -
clone_size: -
v_call: TRBV7-2
j_call: TRBJ2-7
cdr3_nt: TGTGCCAGCAGCTTAGCGTCTAGCCCCACCTACGAGCAGTACTTC
cdr3_aa: CASSLASSPTYEQYF

d_call: TRBD2
clone_size: -
v_call: TRBV7-3
j_call: TRBJ2-5
cdr3_nt: TGTGCCAGCAGCTTGGGGACTAGCGGGGGTAACGGGGAGACCCAGTACTTC
cdr3_aa: CASSLGTSGGNGETQYF

d_call: TRBD2
clone_size: -
v_call: TRBV7-9
j_call: TRBJ2-3
cdr3_nt: TGTGCCAGCAGATACGGACTAGCGGGGGTAACAGATACGCAGTATTTT
cdr3_aa: CASRYGLAGVTDTQYF

d_call: -
clone_size: once
v_call: TRBV19
j_call: TRBJ1-5
cdr3_nt: TGTGCCAGTAGTCCTACGGGGTCCTGGGGTCAGCCCCAGCATTTT
cdr3_aa: CASSPTGSWGQPQHF

d_call: TRBD2
clone_size: -
v_call: TRBV7-6
j_call: TRBJ2-1
cdr3_nt: TGTGCCAGCCTCCTCGGGAGGGGGAGCAATGAGCAGTTCTTC
cdr3_aa: CASLLGRGSNEQFF

d_call: -
clone_size: -
v_call: TRBV4-1
j_call: TRBJ2-7
cdr3_nt: TGCGCCAGCAGCAGCAAAAGCTGGTACGGGGATCAGGACGAGCAGTACTTC
cdr3_aa: CASSSKSWYGDQDEQYF

d_call: TRBD2
clone_size: -
v_call: TRBV6-4
j_call: TRBJ2-7
cdr3_nt: TGTGCCAGCAGTGACCCCTTGAGGGTCTGGACTAGCGTCTCCTACGAGCAGTACTTC
cdr3_aa: CASSDPLRVWTSVSYEQYF

d_call: TRBD1
clone_size: -
v_call: TRBV28
j_call: TRBJ1-1
cdr3_nt: TGTGCCAGCAGTTTGGTACAGGGGTACGGAAACACTGAAGCTTTCTTT
cdr3_aa: CASSLVQGYGNTEAFF

d_call: TRBD1
clone_size: -
v_call: TRBV5-8
j_call: TRBJ2-3
cdr3_nt: TGTGCCAGCCCTAAGGCATTCATGGGACAGGGGATAGATACGCAGTATTTT
cdr3_aa: CASPKAFMGQGIDTQYF

d_call: -
clone_size: few
v_call: TRBV30
j_call: TRBJ1-5
cdr3_nt: TGTGCCTGGAGTGTGGGGCAGGTCGGTCAGCCCCAGCATTTT
cdr3_aa: CAWSVGQVGQPQHF

d_call: -
clone_size: -
v_call: TRBV7-8
j_call: TRBJ1-2
cdr3_nt: TGTGCCAGCAGCTTAGAGGCCGCCAGGGTCTATGGCTACACCTTC
cdr3_aa: CASSLEAARVYGYTF

d_call: -
clone_size: -
v_call: TRBV7-2
j_call: TRBJ1-6
cdr3_nt: TGTGCCAGCAGCCTGTTTGGGGGGACTAATTCACCCCTCCACTTT
cdr3_aa: CASSLFGGTNSPLHF

d_call: TRBD2
clone_size: -
v_call: TRBV27
j_call: TRBJ2-2
cdr3_nt: TGTGCCAGCAGTGGGGTGATAGCGGGAGGGGGGACCGGGGAGCTGTTTTTT
cdr3_aa: CASSGVIAGGGTGELFF

d_call: TRBD1
clone_size: once
v_call: TRBV30
j_call: TRBJ2-7
cdr3_nt: TGTGCCGGGGACAGGAACTACGAGCAGTACTTC
cdr3_aa: CAGDRNYEQYF

d_call: -
clone_size: once
v_call: TRBV28
j_call: TRBJ1-2
cdr3_nt: TGTGCCAGCAGTTTTTGGCAGGGTCGGTATGGCTACACCTTC
cdr3_aa: CASSFWQGRYGYTF

d_call: -
clone_size: few
v_call: TRBV27
j_call: TRBJ2-7
cdr3_nt: TGTGCCAGCAGAAGGGACACAGGGACCTACGAGCAGTACTTC
cdr3_aa: CASRRDTGTYEQYF

d_call: TRBD1
clone_size: medium-sized
v_call: TRBV7-9
j_call: TRBJ2-3
cdr3_nt: TGTGCCAGCAGCCCAGTTACCCCGACAGGGGGGGGTAGCACAGATACGCAGTATTTT
cdr3_aa: CASSPVTPTGGGSTDTQYF

d_call: TRBD1
clone_size: -
v_call: TRBV5-1
j_call: TRBJ2-7
cdr3_nt: TGCGCCAGCAGCTCGTGGACAGGGGACGAGCAGTACTTC
cdr3_aa: CASSSWTGDEQYF

d_call: -
clone_size: once
v_call: TRBV30
j_call: TRBJ1-3
cdr3_nt: TGTGCCTGGGGGGGTTGGGGGCAAGGAAACACCATATATTTT
cdr3_aa: CAWGGWGQGNTIYF

d_call: -
clone_size: -
v_call: TRBV29-1
j_call: TRBJ2-7
cdr3_nt: TGCAGCGCCCTGGGAGGCTTCTACGAGCAGTACTTC
cdr3_aa: CSALGGFYEQYF